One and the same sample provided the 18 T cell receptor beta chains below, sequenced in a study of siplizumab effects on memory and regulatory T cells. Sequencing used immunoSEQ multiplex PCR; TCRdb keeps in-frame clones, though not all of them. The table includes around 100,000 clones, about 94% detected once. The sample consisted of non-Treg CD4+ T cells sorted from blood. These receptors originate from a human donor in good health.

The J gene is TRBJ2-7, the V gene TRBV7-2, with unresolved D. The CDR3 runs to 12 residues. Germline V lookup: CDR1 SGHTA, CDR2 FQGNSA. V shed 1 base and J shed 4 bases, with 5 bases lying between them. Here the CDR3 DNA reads TGTGCCAGCAGCTTAGTGCGTTACGAGCAGTACTTC. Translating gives CASSLVRYEQYF.

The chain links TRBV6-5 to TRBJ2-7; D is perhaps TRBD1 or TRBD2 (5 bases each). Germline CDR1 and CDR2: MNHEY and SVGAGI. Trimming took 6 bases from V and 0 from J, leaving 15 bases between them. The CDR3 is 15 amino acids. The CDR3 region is CASRSTGGSSYEQYF. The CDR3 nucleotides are TGTGCCAGCAGATCTACTGGGGGTAGCTCCTACGAGCAGTACTTC.

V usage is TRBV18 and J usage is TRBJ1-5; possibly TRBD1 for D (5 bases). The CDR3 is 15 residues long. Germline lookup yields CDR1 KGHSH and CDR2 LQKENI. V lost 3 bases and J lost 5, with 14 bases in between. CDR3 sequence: CASSPEGPGYQPQHF. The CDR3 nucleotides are TGTGCCAGCTCACCCGAGGGGCCAGGGTATCAGCCCCAGCATTTT.

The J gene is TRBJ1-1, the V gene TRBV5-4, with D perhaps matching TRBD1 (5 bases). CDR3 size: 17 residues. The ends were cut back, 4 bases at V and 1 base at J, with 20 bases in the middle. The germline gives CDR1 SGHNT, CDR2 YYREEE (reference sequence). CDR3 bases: TGTGCCAGCAGCCGCCCGATGTCTGGGGGAAGGAACACTGAAGCTTTCTTT. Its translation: CASSRPMSGGRNTEAFF.

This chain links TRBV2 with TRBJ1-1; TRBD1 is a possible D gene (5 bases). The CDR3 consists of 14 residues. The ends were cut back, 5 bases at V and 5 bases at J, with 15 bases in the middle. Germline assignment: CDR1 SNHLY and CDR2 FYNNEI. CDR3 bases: TGTGCCAGCAGTCAGCGAGGGCAGGGTACTGAAGCTTTCTTT. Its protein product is CASSQRGQGTEAFF.

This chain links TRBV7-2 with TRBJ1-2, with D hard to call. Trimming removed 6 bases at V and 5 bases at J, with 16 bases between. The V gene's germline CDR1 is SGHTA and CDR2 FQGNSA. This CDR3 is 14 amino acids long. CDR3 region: CASRGDTALYGYTF. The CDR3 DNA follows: TGTGCCAGCAGGGGCGACACAGCTCTATATGGCTACACCTTC.

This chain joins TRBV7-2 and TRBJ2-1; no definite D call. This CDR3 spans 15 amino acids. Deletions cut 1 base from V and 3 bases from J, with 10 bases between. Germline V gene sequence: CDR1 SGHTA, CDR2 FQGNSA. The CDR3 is CASSLDSSYYNEQFF. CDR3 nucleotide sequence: TGTGCCAGCAGCTTAGACAGCAGCTACTACAATGAGCAGTTCTTC. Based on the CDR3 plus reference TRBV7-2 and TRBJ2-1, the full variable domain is GAGVSQSPSNKVTEKGKDVELRCDPISGHTALYWYRQSLGQGLEFLIYFQGNSAPDKSGLPSDRFSAERTGGSVSTLTIQRTQQEDSAVYLCASSLDSSYYNEQFFGPGTRLTVL.

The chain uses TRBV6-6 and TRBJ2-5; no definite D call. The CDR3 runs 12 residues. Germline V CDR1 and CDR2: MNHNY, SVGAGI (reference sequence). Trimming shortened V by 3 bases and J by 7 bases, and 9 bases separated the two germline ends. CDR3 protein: CASSYAAGTQYF. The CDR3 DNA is TGTGCCAGCAGTTATGCCGCCGGGACCCAGTACTTC.

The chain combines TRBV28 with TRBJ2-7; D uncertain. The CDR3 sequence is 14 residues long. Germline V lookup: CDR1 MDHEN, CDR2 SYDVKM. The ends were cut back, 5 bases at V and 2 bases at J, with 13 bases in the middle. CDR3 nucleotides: TGTGCCAGCAGTAGCTTAATCACAGCCTACGAGCAGTACTTC. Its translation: CASSSLITAYEQYF.

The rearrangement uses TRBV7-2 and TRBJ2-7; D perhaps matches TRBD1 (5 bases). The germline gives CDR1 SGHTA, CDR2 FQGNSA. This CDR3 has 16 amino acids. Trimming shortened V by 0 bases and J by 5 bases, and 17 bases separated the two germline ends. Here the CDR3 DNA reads TGTGCCAGCAGCTTAGCGGCGGCAGGGATCTGGAACGAGCAGTACTTC. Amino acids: CASSLAAAGIWNEQYF.

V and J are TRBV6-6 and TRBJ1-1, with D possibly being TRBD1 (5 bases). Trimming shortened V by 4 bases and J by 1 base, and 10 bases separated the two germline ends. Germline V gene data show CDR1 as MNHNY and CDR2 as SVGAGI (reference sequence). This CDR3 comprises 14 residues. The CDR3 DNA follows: TGTGCCAGCAGTTTTGGGGCGTCGAACACTGAAGCTTTCTTT. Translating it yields CASSFGASNTEAFF.

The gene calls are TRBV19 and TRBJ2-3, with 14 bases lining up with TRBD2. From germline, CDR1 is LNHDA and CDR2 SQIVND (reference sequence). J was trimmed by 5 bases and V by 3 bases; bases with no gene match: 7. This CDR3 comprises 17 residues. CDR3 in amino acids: CASSMRLAGGPGDTQYF. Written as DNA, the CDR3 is TGTGCCAGTAGTATGAGACTAGCGGGAGGGCCGGGAGATACGCAGTATTTT.

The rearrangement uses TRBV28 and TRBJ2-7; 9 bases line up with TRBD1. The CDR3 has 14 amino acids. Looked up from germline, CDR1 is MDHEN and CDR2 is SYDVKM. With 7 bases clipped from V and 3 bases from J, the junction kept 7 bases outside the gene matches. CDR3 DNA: TGTGCCAGCACCCCCTGGACAGGGGTCTACGAGCAGTACTTC. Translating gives CASTPWTGVYEQYF. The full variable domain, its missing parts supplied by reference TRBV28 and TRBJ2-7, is DVKVTQSSRYLVKRTGEKVFLECVQDMDHENMFWYRQDPGLGLRLIYFSYDVKMKEKGDIPEGYSVSREKKERFSLILESASTNQTSMYLCASTPWTGVYEQYFGPGTRLTVT.

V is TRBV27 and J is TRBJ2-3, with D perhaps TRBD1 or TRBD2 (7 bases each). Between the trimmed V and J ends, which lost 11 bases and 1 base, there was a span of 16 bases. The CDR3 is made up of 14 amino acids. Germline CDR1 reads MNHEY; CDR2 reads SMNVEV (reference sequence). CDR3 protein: CAARGRAGTDTQYF. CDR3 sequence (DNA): TGTGCCGCCAGGGGGAGGGCCGGCACAGATACGCAGTATTTT.

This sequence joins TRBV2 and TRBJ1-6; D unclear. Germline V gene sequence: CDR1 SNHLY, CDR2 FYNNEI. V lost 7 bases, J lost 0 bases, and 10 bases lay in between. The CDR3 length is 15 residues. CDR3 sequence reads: CASKALSSYNSPLHF. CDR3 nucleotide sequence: TGTGCCAGCAAGGCGCTAAGCTCCTATAATTCACCCCTCCACTTT.

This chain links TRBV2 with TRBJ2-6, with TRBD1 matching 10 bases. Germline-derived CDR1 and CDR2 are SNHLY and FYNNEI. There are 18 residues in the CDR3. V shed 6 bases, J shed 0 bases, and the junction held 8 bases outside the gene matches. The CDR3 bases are TGTGCCAGCAGGACCGACAGGGGGCAGAGCTCTGGGGCCAACGTCCTGACTTTC. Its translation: CASRTDRGQSSGANVLTF.

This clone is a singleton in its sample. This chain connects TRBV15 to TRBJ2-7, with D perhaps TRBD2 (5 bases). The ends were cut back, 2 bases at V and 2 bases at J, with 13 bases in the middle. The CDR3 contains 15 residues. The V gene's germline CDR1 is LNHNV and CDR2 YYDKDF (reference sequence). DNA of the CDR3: TGTGCCACCAGCAGACCGAGCGTTAGCGCCTACGAGCAGTACTTC. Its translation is CATSRPSVSAYEQYF.

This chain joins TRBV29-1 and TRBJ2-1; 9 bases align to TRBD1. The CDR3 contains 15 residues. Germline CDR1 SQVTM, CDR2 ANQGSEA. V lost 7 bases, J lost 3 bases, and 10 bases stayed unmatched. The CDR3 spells CSARETGGNYNEQFF. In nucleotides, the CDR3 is TGCAGCGCTAGAGAGACAGGGGGAAACTACAATGAGCAGTTCTTC.